This TCR beta chain originates from a study of read filtering for tumor transcriptome and immune sequencing. Overall study: Transcriptome libraries were built from DNase-treated RNA.

This library used 300 to 500 ng RNA and molecular barcoded adaptors spanning alpha/delta and beta/gamma chains. TCRdb used MiXCR to reprocess the reads, holding one entry per CDR3 protein. Here the sample spans 100,000 to 150,000 distinct CDR3 sequences, less than 15% being singletons. The CDR3 is made up of 15 amino acids. Trimming pared 1 base from V and 1 base from J, leaving 11 bases between. Germline lookup yields CDR1 SQVTM and CDR2 ANQGSEA. Whole-study results and caveats: Correlation between methods rose after single-read clonotypes were removed. The CD138-negative fraction was mixed bone marrow immune cells, not pure T cells.

This clonotype occurred many times. Its antigen remains unidentified. Since no conserved phenylalanine or tryptophan closes the CDR3, a read error is the likely cause. Sequenced sample: a population of CD138-negative cells sorted from bone marrow. This receptor was obtained from a donor at least 40 years old with multiple myeloma. This chain uses TRBV29-1 with TRBJ2-1; D ambiguous. The CDR3, as DNA: TGCAGCGTTGAAGGGGGAATCCGGTCCTACAATGAGCAGTTCTCC. Its translation: CSVEGGIRSYNEQFS.